This TCR beta chain was profiled in a study of post-analysis software for immune sequencing data. Regarding the study as a whole: F measure grouped same-batch samples tightly together. Comparison with controls showed significantly lower normalized Chao1 diversity in multiple sclerosis patients.

Comment on this clonotype: The antigen is unknown.

Incorporated into the TCR beta cDNA libraries were unique molecular identifiers, which served to reduce PCR and sequencing biases. TCRdb analysed the PCR reads with MiXCR anew, one entry per CDR3 protein. The sample has fewer than 850,000 distinct CDR3 sequences, about 27% seen once. The source of this sequence is a girl under 18 with multiple sclerosis. The sample comprised blood.

The CDR3 protein is CSARGGPGLFYEQYF. The CDR3 DNA sequence: TGCAGTGCTAGAGGGGGCCCCGGACTGTTCTACGAGCAGTACTTC. This chain joins TRBV20-1 and TRBJ2-7; either TRBD1 or TRBD2 may supply D (5 bases each). The CDR3 length is 15 residues. The V end was cut by 1 base, the J end by 3 bases, with 16 bases between. The germline V gene encodes CDR1 DFQATT and CDR2 SNEGSKA (reference sequence).